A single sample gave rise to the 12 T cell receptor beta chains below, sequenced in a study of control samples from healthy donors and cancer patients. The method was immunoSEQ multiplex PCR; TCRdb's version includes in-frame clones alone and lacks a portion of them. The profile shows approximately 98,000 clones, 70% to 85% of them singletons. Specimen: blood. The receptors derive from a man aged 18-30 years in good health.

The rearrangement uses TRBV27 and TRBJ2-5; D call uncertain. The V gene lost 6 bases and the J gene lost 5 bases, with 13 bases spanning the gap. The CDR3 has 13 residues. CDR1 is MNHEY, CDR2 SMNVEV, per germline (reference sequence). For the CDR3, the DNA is TGTGCCAGCAGGCAAGTTCAGGCGGAGACCCAGTACTTC. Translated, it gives CASRQVQAETQYF.

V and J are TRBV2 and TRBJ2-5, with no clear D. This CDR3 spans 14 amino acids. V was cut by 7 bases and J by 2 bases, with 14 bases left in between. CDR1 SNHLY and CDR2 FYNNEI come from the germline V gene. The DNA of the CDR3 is TGTGCCAGCAAGGGAACCCGAATTCAAGAGACCCAGTACTTC. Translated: CASKGTRIQETQYF.

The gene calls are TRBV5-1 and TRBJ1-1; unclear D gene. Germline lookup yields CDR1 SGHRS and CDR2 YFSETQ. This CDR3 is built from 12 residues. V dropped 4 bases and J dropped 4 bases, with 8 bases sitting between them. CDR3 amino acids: CASSRSSTEAFF. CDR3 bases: TGCGCCAGCAGCCGAAGCTCCACTGAAGCTTTCTTT.

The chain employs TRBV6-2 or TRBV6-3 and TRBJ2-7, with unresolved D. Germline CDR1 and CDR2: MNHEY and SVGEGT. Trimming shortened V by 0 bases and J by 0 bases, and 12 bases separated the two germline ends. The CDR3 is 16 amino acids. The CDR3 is CASSYSLEDTSYEQYF. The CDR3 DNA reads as TGTGCCAGCAGTTACTCGCTCGAAGACACCTCCTACGAGCAGTACTTC.

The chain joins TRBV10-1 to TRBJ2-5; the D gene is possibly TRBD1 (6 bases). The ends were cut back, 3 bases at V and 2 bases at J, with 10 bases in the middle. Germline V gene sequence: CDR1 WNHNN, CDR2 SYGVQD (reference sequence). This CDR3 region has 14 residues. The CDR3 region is CASSEGGQQETQYF. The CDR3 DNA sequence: TGCGCCAGCAGTGAAGGAGGACAGCAAGAGACCCAGTACTTC.

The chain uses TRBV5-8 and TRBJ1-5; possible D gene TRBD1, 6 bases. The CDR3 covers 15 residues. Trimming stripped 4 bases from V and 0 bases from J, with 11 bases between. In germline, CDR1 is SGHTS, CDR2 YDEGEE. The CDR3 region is CASSHGQFSNQPQHF. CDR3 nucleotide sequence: TGTGCCAGCAGCCACGGACAGTTTAGCAATCAGCCCCAGCATTTT. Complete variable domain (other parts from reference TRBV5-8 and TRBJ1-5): EAGVTQSPTHLIKTRGQQATLRCSPISGHTSVYWYQQALGLGLQFLLWYDEGEERNRGNFPPRFSGRQFPNYSSELNVNALELEDSALYLCASSHGQFSNQPQHFGDGTRLSIL.

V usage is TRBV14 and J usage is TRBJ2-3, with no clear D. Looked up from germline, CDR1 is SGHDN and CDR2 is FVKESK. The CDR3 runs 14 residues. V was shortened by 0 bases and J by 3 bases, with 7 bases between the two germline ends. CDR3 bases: TGTGCCAGCAGCCAAGATTGGGCTACAGATACGCAGTATTTT. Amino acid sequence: CASSQDWATDTQYF.

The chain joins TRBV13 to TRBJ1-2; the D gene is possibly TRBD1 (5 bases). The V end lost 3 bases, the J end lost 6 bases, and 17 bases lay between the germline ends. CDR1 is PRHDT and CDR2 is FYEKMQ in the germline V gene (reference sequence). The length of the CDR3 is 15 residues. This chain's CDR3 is CASSFGDPPLNGYTF. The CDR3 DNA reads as TGTGCCAGCAGCTTTGGGGACCCACCTTTAAATGGCTACACCTTC.

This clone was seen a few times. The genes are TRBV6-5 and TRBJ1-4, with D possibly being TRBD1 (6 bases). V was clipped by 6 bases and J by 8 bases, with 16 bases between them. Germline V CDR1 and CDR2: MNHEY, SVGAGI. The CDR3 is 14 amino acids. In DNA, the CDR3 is TGTGCCAGCAGCTTTGGACAGTTTGGGGAAAAACTGTTTTTT. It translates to CASSFGQFGEKLFF.

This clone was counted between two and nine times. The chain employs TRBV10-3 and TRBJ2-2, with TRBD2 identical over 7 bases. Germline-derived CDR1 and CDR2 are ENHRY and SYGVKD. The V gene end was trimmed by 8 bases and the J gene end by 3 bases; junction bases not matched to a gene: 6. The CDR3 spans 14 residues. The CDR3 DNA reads TGTGCCATCGGCGATGCGGGGGACACCGGGGAGCTGTTTTTT. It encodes CAIGDAGDTGELFF.

The CDR3 loop is CASSIAYPGPRETQYF. The DNA for the CDR3 is TGTGCCAGTAGTATAGCCTACCCAGGGCCGCGAGAGACCCAGTACTTC. This chain joins TRBV19 and TRBJ2-5; the D gene is possibly TRBD1 (5 bases). Germline CDR1 reads LNHDA; CDR2 reads SQIVND (reference sequence). Between the trimmed V and J ends, which lost 1 base and 4 bases, there was a span of 16 bases. CDR3 size: 16 residues.

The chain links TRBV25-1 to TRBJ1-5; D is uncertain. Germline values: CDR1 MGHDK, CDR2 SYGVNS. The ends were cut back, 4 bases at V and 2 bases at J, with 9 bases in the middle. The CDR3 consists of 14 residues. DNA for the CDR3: TGTGCCAGCAGTGGGGATACAGGCAATCAGCCCCAGCATTTT. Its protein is CASSGDTGNQPQHF.